Presented here are 30 T cell receptor beta chains from one specimen sequenced in a study of shared clonotypes between healthy human individuals. Positively selected for CCR7, the CD45RO-negative cells used as naive CD8 cells excluded terminally differentiated effector memory CD45RA+ cells. Sequenced by immunoSEQ multiplex PCR; TCRdb stores in-frame clones only, minus some. The data show roughly 2,000,000 clones, roughly 93% seen once. Material: naive CD8+ T cells from PBMCs. The receptor set was obtained from a man between 18 and 29 years old in good health. Some clones in this sample may be carry-over from other donors' samples.

This rearrangement joins TRBV6-1 to TRBJ1-3, with D uncertain. The CDR3 is 17 residues long. In germline, CDR1 is MNHNS, CDR2 SASEGT. V was cut by 0 bases and J by 1 base, with 13 bases left in between. The CDR3 DNA reads TGTGCCAGCAGTGAAGCGGCGGTCCCACCTTCTGGAAACACCATATATTTT. Translating it yields CASSEAAVPPSGNTIYF.

The chain joins TRBV19 to TRBJ2-7, with no clear D. The V gene's germline CDR1 is LNHDA and CDR2 SQIVND (reference sequence). V lost 5 bases and J 7 bases, leaving 12 bases between the germline ends. The CDR3 covers 12 residues. CDR3 loop: CASSAISGEQYF. Here the CDR3 DNA reads TGTGCCAGTAGTGCGATTTCCGGGGAGCAGTACTTC.

Notes on this clone: At one end the junction does not follow the germline gene, possibly because of a read error. The chain is built from TRBV13 and TRBJ1-2, with a weak D call TRBD1 (5 bases). The CDR3 is 14 residues long. CDR1 PRHDT and CDR2 FYEKMQ come from the germline V gene (reference sequence). The CDR3 is CAGSLGRRVDGYTF. The DNA of the CDR3 is TGTGCCGGCAGCTTAGGACGCAGGGTTGATGGCTACACCTTC. The whole variable domain, filled in from reference TRBV13 and TRBJ1-2, reads AAGVIQSPRHLIKEKRETATLKCYPIPRHDTVYWYQQGPGQDPQFLISFYEKMQSDKGSIPDRFSAQQFSDYHSELNMSSLELGDSALYFCAGSLGRRVDGYTFGSGTRLTVV.

The V and J genes are TRBV9 and TRBJ2-2, with 9 bases that match TRBD2. Germline-derived CDR1 and CDR2 are SGDLS and YYNGEE. The CDR3 loop spans 19 amino acids. Germline trimming cut 3 bases from V and 2 bases from J; bases unmatched to any gene: 14. The CDR3 nucleotides read TGTGCCAGCAGCGGCCCTCAACGCGGGGGGGAACCCAACACCGGGGAGCTGTTTTTT. As protein: CASSGPQRGGEPNTGELFF.

The DNA of the CDR3 is TGTGCCAGTAGTATTCCCAGGGATAGCTATGAGCAGTTCTTC. It encodes CASSIPRDSYEQFF. The chain joins TRBV19 to TRBJ2-1, with TRBD1 as a possible D gene (5 bases). This CDR3 has 14 amino acids. Looked up from germline, CDR1 is LNHDA and CDR2 is SQIVND (reference sequence). The V end lost 3 bases, the J end lost 8 bases, and 14 bases lay between the germline ends.

This clone occurred once. V usage is TRBV5-1 and J usage is TRBJ2-7; TRBD2 might be the D (6 bases). The CDR3 has 13 residues. Looked up from germline, CDR1 is SGHRS and CDR2 is YFSETQ. V lost 0 bases and J lost 3, with 7 bases in between. The DNA for the CDR3 is TGCGCCAGCAGCTTGGGGGACTTCTACGAGCAGTACTTC. Amino acids: CASSLGDFYEQYF.

The chain couples TRBV29-1 to TRBJ1-2, with D maybe TRBD1 (6 bases). V lost 5 bases and J 4 bases, leaving 20 bases between the germline ends. Germline values: CDR1 SQVTM, CDR2 ANQGSEA. CDR3 length: 15 residues. DNA of the CDR3: TGCAGCGTTCCCCAGAGTACCGGGACACCCTATGGCTACACCTTC. Amino acid sequence: CSVPQSTGTPYGYTF.

This clone has just a few counts. The V gene is TRBV7-9, the J gene TRBJ1-2; D unclear. V shed 6 bases and J shed 2 bases, with 7 bases lying between them. CDR3 length: 12 residues. In germline, CDR1 is SEHNR, CDR2 FQNEAQ (reference sequence). CDR3 loop: CASRRGNYGYTF. CDR3 DNA sequence: TGTGCCAGCAGGCGAGGGAACTATGGCTACACCTTC.

As concerns this clone: Other DNA sequences from this sample encode an identical CDR3 as well. This chain connects TRBV27 to TRBJ2-3; the D gene is possibly TRBD1 (6 bases). The CDR3 spans 13 residues. CDR1 is MNHEY and CDR2 is SMNVEV in the germline V gene (reference sequence). Trimming shortened V by 6 bases and J by 0 bases, and 7 bases separated the two germline ends. CDR3 DNA: TGTGCCAGCAGAACAGGGAGCACAGATACGCAGTATTTT. As protein: CASRTGSTDTQYF.

As for this clone: Other nucleotide sequences from this sample produce the same CDR3. CDR3 coding DNA: TGTGCCAGTAGTATCTTACAGGGTGGCGATACGCAGTATTTT. Translation: CASSILQGGDTQYF. The rearrangement uses TRBV19 and TRBJ2-3; weak D call: TRBD1 (6 bases). This CDR3 region has 14 residues. Germline CDR1 LNHDA, CDR2 SQIVND (reference sequence). The germline V and J ends were trimmed by 3 bases and 6 bases, with 13 bases remaining between them.

The genes are TRBV21-1 and TRBJ2-1; TRBD2 is the table's D call and was not checked against the DNA. TRBV21-1 is classified as a pseudogene. This CDR3 is 12 amino acids long. CDR3 sequence (DNA): TGTGCCAGCCACTCCGTTGGGAGGGCACTGTTCTTC. This codes for CASHSVGRALFF.

V usage is TRBV7-9 and J usage is TRBJ1-1; D may be TRBD1 (5 bases). This CDR3 has 16 residues. Germline-derived CDR1 and CDR2 are SEHNR and FQNEAQ (reference sequence). The ends were cut back, 0 bases at V and 5 bases at J, with 16 bases in the middle. The CDR3 reads CASSLAPQGGGTEAFF. The CDR3 bases are TGTGCCAGCAGCTTAGCCCCGCAGGGCGGTGGTACTGAAGCTTTCTTT. Looking up the rest from reference TRBV7-9 and TRBJ1-1 gives the full variable domain: DTGVSQNPRHKITKRGQNVTFRCDPISEHNRLYWYRQTLGQGPEFLTYFQNEAQLEKSRLLSDRFSAERPKGSFSTLEIQRTEQGDSAMYLCASSLAPQGGGTEAFFGQGTRLTVV.

The chain is built from TRBV18 and TRBJ2-1, with D unclear. The ends were cut back, 3 bases at V and 5 bases at J, with 8 bases in the middle. Per germline, CDR1 KGHSH and CDR2 LQKENI. This CDR3 region has 13 residues. The DNA of the CDR3 is TGTGCCAGCTCACCGGAGCGACACAATGAGCAGTTCTTC. As protein: CASSPERHNEQFF.

This chain links TRBV13 with TRBJ2-2, with 7 bases aligning to TRBD1. J was trimmed by 6 bases and V by 4 bases; bases with no gene match: 11. Germline CDR1 and CDR2: PRHDT and FYEKMQ (reference sequence). The length of the CDR3 is 16 residues. The CDR3 protein is CASSSRRTGGPGELFF. In nucleotides, the CDR3 is TGTGCCAGCAGCTCACGCAGGACAGGTGGGCCCGGGGAGCTGTTTTTT.

This clone was seen a handful of times. The chain couples TRBV7-9 to TRBJ1-2; D is ambiguous. V was pared by 5 bases and J by 3 bases, with 13 bases between. The CDR3 has 14 residues. The germline V gene encodes CDR1 SEHNR and CDR2 FQNEAQ (reference sequence). The CDR3 spells CASSLDDGYYGYTF. As DNA, the CDR3 is TGTGCCAGCAGCCTCGACGACGGCTACTATGGCTACACCTTC.

The V gene is TRBV29-1, the J gene TRBJ2-1; D gene uncertain. Deletions cut 4 bases from V and 5 bases from J, with 12 bases between. The germline CDR1 and CDR2 sequences are SQVTM and ANQGSEA. The CDR3 extends over 13 amino acids. CDR3 in DNA: TGCAGCGTTGTGGGCAGGTGGAACAATGAGCAGTTCTTC. It specifies CSVVGRWNNEQFF.

The chain combines TRBV5-8 with TRBJ1-5; unclear D gene. Trimming left V 7 bases short and J 2 bases short, with 13 bases between. The CDR3 totals 14 residues. Germline CDR1 SGHTS, CDR2 YDEGEE. CDR3 residues: CASGNRARNQPQHF. The CDR3 DNA is TGTGCCAGCGGGAACCGGGCCCGCAATCAGCCCCAGCATTTT.

This rearrangement joins TRBV19 to TRBJ2-1, with D perhaps TRBD2 (5 bases). The V end lost 3 bases, the J end lost 6 bases, and 12 bases lay between the germline ends. Germline CDR1 is LNHDA and CDR2 is SQIVND (reference sequence). The CDR3 sequence is 14 residues long. The CDR3, as DNA: TGTGCCAGTAGTATCCTGGACTTGTCCAATGAGCAGTTCTTC. It translates to CASSILDLSNEQFF.

The V call is TRBV29-1, the J call TRBJ2-3; D is undetermined. Trimming took 5 bases from V and 6 from J, leaving 9 bases between them. CDR1 and CDR2 (germline): SQVTM, ANQGSEA. CDR3 length: 11 residues. CDR3 coding DNA: TGCAGCGTTCGTTGGTGGGATACGCAGTATTTT. Translation: CSVRWWDTQYF.

The genes are TRBV27 and TRBJ2-1, with D possibly being TRBD2 (6 bases). Trimming pared 3 bases from V and 9 bases from J, leaving 15 bases between. Germline CDR1 reads MNHEY; CDR2 reads SMNVEV (reference sequence). This CDR3 is 14 amino acids long. The DNA for the CDR3 is TGTGCCAGCAGTTTCGGGGGAGTAATGGGTGAGCAGTTCTTC. Amino acids: CASSFGGVMGEQFF.

The rearrangement uses TRBV7-9 and TRBJ2-2; no firm D call. The V gene lost 1 base and the J gene lost 14 bases, with 5 bases spanning the gap. Per the germline V gene, CDR1 is SEHNR and CDR2 is FQNEAQ (reference sequence). This CDR3 is 10 amino acids long. As DNA, the CDR3 is TGTGCCAGCAGCTTAGACAGCCTGTTTTTT. Protein product: CASSLDSLFF.

This sequence joins TRBV5-4 and TRBJ2-5; the D gene is possibly TRBD1 (6 bases). Trimming left V 4 bases short and J 3 bases short, with 13 bases between. This CDR3 has 14 residues. Germline-derived CDR1 and CDR2 are SGHNT and YYREEE (reference sequence). The CDR3 loop reads CASSQRRGEETQYF. Written as DNA, the CDR3 is TGTGCCAGCAGCCAACGCAGGGGAGAAGAGACCCAGTACTTC.

The chain carries TRBV27 and TRBJ2-2; 10 positions match TRBD1. The length of the CDR3 is 14 residues. V lost 3 bases to trimming and J lost 6 bases; unmatched junction nucleotides: 1. Germline V lookup: CDR1 MNHEY, CDR2 SMNVEV (reference sequence). CDR3 sequence reads: CASSFGQGAGELFF. The DNA of the CDR3 is TGTGCCAGCAGTTTCGGACAGGGGGCCGGGGAGCTGTTTTTT.

The chain is built from TRBV5-1 and TRBJ2-7; TRBD1 agrees at 7 bases. The CDR3 is made up of 15 amino acids. The V gene's germline CDR1 is SGHRS and CDR2 YFSETQ. The junction had 8 bases not matched to a gene; V was cut back by 0 bases and J by 5 bases. CDR3 DNA: TGCGCCAGCAGCTTGGGACAGGGTTTAAAGAACGAGCAGTACTTC. Its protein is CASSLGQGLKNEQYF.

The J gene is TRBJ2-1, the V gene TRBV7-9, with 10 nucleotides matching TRBD2. V shed 8 bases and J 8 bases; nucleotides not matched to a gene: 15. CDR3 length equals 16 residues. Germline V gene lookup returns CDR1 SEHNR and CDR2 FQNEAQ (reference sequence). CDR3 nucleotides: TGTGCCAGCCACCCGCAGCGGGAGGGTATGTGGGATGAGCAGTTCTTC. Translating gives CASHPQREGMWDEQFF.

This chain links TRBV30 with TRBJ1-2; TRBD1 agrees at 7 bases. The V gene's germline CDR1 is GTSNPN and CDR2 SVGIG (reference sequence). Germline trimming cut 0 bases from V and 6 bases from J; bases unmatched to any gene: 7. CDR3 size: 14 residues. The CDR3 sequence is CAWSVSGGGDGYTF. In DNA, the CDR3 is TGTGCCTGGAGTGTATCCGGAGGGGGCGATGGCTACACCTTC.

V and J are TRBV7-3 and TRBJ2-5; 8 bases map to TRBD1. This CDR3 has 15 residues. With V trimmed by 2 bases and J by 4 bases, 6 bases remained unmatched. The germline V gene has CDR1 SGHTA and CDR2 FQGTGA. The CDR3 reads CASSLGTGVGETQYF. Here the CDR3 DNA reads TGTGCCAGCAGCTTAGGGACAGGAGTCGGAGAGACCCAGTACTTC. Full variable domain (missing parts from reference TRBV7-3 and TRBJ2-5): GAGVSQTPSNKVTEKGKYVELRCDPISGHTALYWYRQSLGQGPEFLIYFQGTGAADDSGLPNDRFFAVRPEGSVSTLKIQRTERGDSAVYLCASSLGTGVGETQYFGPGTRLLVL.

The chain has TRBV9 and TRBJ2-1; the D is unclear. The CDR3 runs to 13 residues. The V gene lost 0 bases and the J gene lost 9 bases, with 10 bases spanning the gap. Germline V gene sequence: CDR1 SGDLS, CDR2 YYNGEE. The CDR3 DNA reads TGTGCCAGCAGCGTAGGTCTCGACGGTGAGCAGTTCTTC. This translates into CASSVGLDGEQFF. Complete variable domain (other parts from reference TRBV9 and TRBJ2-1): DSGVTQTPKHLITATGQRVTLRCSPRSGDLSVYWYQQSLDQGLQFLIQYYNGEERAKGNILERFSAQQFPDLHSELNLSSLELGDSALYFCASSVGLDGEQFFGPGTRLTVL.

The chain combines TRBV5-1 with TRBJ2-1; 7 bases are shared with TRBD1. The junction had 4 bases not matched to a gene; V was cut back by 4 bases and J by 0 bases. Germline lookup yields CDR1 SGHRS and CDR2 YFSETQ. The CDR3 totals 15 residues. CDR3 protein: CASSAWDSSYNEQFF. The DNA of the CDR3 is TGCGCCAGCAGCGCCTGGGACAGCTCCTACAATGAGCAGTTCTTC.

In its sample, this clone was seen a few times. This sequence joins TRBV14 and TRBJ1-1; the D gene is possibly TRBD1 (6 bases). The CDR3 runs to 14 residues. Looked up from germline, CDR1 is SGHDN and CDR2 is FVKESK. Trimming cost V 2 bases and J 2 bases, with 9 bases left between them. The CDR3 bases are TGTGCCAGCAGCCAACACAGGGAAAACACTGAAGCTTTCTTT. It translates to CASSQHRENTEAFF.